This T cell receptor (beta chain) is from a study of regulatory T cells in long-lasting Graves disease. Time point described: newly diagnosed GD, antithyroid drugs for less than 3 months. There was RNA extracted from PBMCs, and the TCR library was made from it. Graves' disease diagnoses used American Thyroid Association guidelines. Notes on the study in general: Persistent Graves' cases showed lower TCR diversity than newly diagnosed cases. Comparison showed that persistent patients shared more public clonotypes (about 2,600) than new patients (about 880).

This clonotype was observed at least ten times. Its antigen is currently unknown. Investigators prepared the TCR beta libraries by applying iRepertoire HTBI primers and Arm-PCR of CDR3 regions. One entry per CDR3 protein, called by TCRdb with MiXCR from the multiplex PCR reads. The sample has under 300,000 distinct CDR3 sequences; roughly a fifth are singletons. The germline V gene has CDR1 SGHAT and CDR2 FQNNGV. Trimming left V 11 bases short and J 4 bases short, with 16 bases between. The CDR3 extends over 13 amino acids. The receptor comes from a female donor with Graves disease. The chain carries TRBV11-2 and TRBJ2-3; D perhaps matches TRBD1 (6 bases). Sequenced here: peripheral blood mononuclear cells (PBMCs), sampled at new diagnosis, from a patient treated with antithyroid drugs. The CDR3: CASRRPGADTQYF. The CDR3 DNA reads as TGTGCCTCGCGGCGCCCAGGGGCAGATACGCAGTATTTT.